The rows below give T cell receptor beta chains drawn from one sample of a study of blood T cell repertoires in COVID-19. Produced via immunoSEQ multiplex PCR; TCRdb's table is partial and in-frame only. The table includes about 340,000 clones, around four fifths detected once. The specimen was peripheral blood. These receptors were taken from a man between 25 and 39 years old with active or convalescent COVID-19. Both conserved end residues are part of each CDR3. D genes are given only for firm matches. For some rows the clone size is stated as once, few or many, or as a class when expanded; others skip it.

d_call j_call v_call clone_size cdr3_nt cdr3_aa
TRBD1 TRBJ2-2 TRBV5-4 once TGTGCCAGCAGCGGGGGACAGGGCCGCGACGGGGAGCTGTTTTTT CASSGGQGRDGELFF
TRBD1 TRBJ1-1 TRBV6-5 once TGTGCCAGCGGCTCAGGGGGTGGGAACACTGAAGCTTTCTTT CASGSGGGNTEAFF
TRBD2 TRBJ2-3 TRBV7-2 NA TGTGCCAGCAGTTTTAGCGGGAGGGGAGATACGCAGTATTTT CASSFSGRGDTQYF
NA TRBJ1-2 TRBV28 NA TGTGCCAGCAGTTTATCAGTAAACTATGGCTACACCTTC CASSLSVNYGYTF
NA TRBJ2-1 TRBV28 NA TGTGCCAGCATGGGTAAGAGGAATGAGCAGTTCTTC CASMGKRNEQFF
TRBD1 TRBJ2-5 TRBV4-3 NA TGCGCCAGCAGCCAAAGTACAGGGGGAGAGACCCAGTACTTC CASSQSTGGETQYF
TRBD1 TRBJ2-1 TRBV5-4 few TGTGCCAGCAGCATTTTGGACAGGGGATTAGATGAGCAGTTCTTC CASSILDRGLDEQFF
NA TRBJ2-5 TRBV3-1/TRBV3-2 NA TGTGCCAGCGCCCCGGGGGTCGGGGAGACCCAGTACTTC CASAPGVGETQYF
NA TRBJ2-7 TRBV7-2 NA TGTGCCAGCAGCCGCTCAACTCGCGGCAGGGCTCCCTACGAGCAGTACTTC CASSRSTRGRAPYEQYF
TRBD2 TRBJ2-2 TRBV2 NA TGTGCCAGCAGCCCATCCCGCGGGAGGAACACCGGGGAGCTGTTTTTT CASSPSRGRNTGELFF
TRBD1 TRBJ1-1 TRBV11-2 NA TGTGCCAGCAGCCAGGACAGGGGGCGAGGGGCTTTCTTT CASSQDRGRGAFF
NA TRBJ2-1 TRBV20-1 NA TGCAGTGTGTGGGGGGATGAGCAGTTCTTC CSVWGDEQFF
TRBD2 TRBJ2-1 TRBV3-1/TRBV3-2 few TGTGCCAGCAGCCCCGTCGGGAGGAGCAATGAGCAGTTCTTC CASSPVGRSNEQFF
NA TRBJ2-7 TRBV20-1 NA TGCAGTGCTAGTTTGTTGGGAGTTAAGAAAATCTACGAGCAGTACTTC CSASLLGVKKIYEQYF
TRBD2 TRBJ2-5 TRBV25-1 once TGTGCCAGCAGTGCCGGGACTAGCGGGGCCGGAACCCAGTACTTC CASSAGTSGAGTQYF
TRBD2 TRBJ2-1 TRBV7-2 NA TGTGCCAGCAGCTTAGGAGGCGGGAGAGTCTACAATGAGCAGTTCTTC CASSLGGGRVYNEQFF
NA TRBJ2-7 TRBV3-1/TRBV3-2 NA TGTGCCAGCAGCCAAGGACAGGGGCGGGGGGAGCAGTACTTC CASSQGQGRGEQYF
NA TRBJ1-1 TRBV5-1 NA TGCGCCAGCAGCCCAGAAACAGTTACCCCCCGTGAAGCTTTCTTT CASSPETVTPREAFF
NA TRBJ1-2 TRBV11-1 NA TGTGCCAGCAGCATCCAGGGGAGAGGCTACACCTTC CASSIQGRGYTF
NA TRBJ2-5 TRBV29-1 once TGCAGCGTCGGCAGGTACCAACAAGAGACCCAGTACTTC CSVGRYQQETQYF
TRBD2 TRBJ2-3 TRBV7-2 NA TGTGCCAGCAGCCCCATTAGCGGGAGTAATGAGGGTACGCAGTATTTT CASSPISGSNEGTQYF
TRBD1 TRBJ2-5 TRBV12-3/TRBV12-4 once TGTGCCAGCAGACAGGGGTTCCAAGAGACCCAGTACTTC CASRQGFQETQYF
NA TRBJ2-3 TRBV5-1 NA TGCGCCAGCAGCTTTTGGCGGAGCACAGATACGCAGTATTTT CASSFWRSTDTQYF
TRBD2 TRBJ2-3 TRBV30 NA TGTGCCTCAGGCCTCAGTTCTAGCGGGAGGACAGATACGCAGTATTTT CASGLSSSGRTDTQYF
NA TRBJ1-6 TRBV6-5 once TGTGCCACCTTGGAGGGGTACTCCTATAATTCACCCCTCCACTTT CATLEGYSYNSPLHF
TRBD1 TRBJ2-1 TRBV27 few TGTGCCAGCACACCGGGACAGCATATTGCGCAGTTCTTC CASTPGQHIAQFF
NA TRBJ2-7 TRBV3-1/TRBV3-2 few TGTGCCAGCAGCCAAGAATACTACGAGCAGTACTTC CASSQEYYEQYF
TRBD2 TRBJ2-1 TRBV7-7 NA TGTGCCAGCAGCTTAGGAATTAGCGGGAGGGCCCCCTACAATGAGCAGTTCTTC CASSLGISGRAPYNEQFF
TRBD1 TRBJ2-3 TRBV7-6 NA TGTGCCAGCAGCTTCCGACAGGGGAACACAGATACGCAGTATTTT CASSFRQGNTDTQYF
NA TRBJ1-3 TRBV6-6 NA TGTGCCAGCAGGCGACAGAGACAGCCCTCTGGAAACACCATATATTTT CASRRQRQPSGNTIYF
NA TRBJ1-4 TRBV27 few TGTGCCAGCAGACTACAGGGTGTGAATGAAAAACTGTTTTTT CASRLQGVNEKLFF